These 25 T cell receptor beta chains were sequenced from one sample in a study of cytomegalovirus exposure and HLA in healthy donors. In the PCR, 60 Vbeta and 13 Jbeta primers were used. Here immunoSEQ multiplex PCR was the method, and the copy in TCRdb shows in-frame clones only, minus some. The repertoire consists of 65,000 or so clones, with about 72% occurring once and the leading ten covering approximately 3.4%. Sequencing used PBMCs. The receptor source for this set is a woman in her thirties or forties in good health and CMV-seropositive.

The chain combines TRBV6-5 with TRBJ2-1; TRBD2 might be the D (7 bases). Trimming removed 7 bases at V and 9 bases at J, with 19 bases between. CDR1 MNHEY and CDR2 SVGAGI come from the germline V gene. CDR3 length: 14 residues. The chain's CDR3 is CASTIPGGRGEQFF. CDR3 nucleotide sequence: TGTGCCAGCACTATCCCGGGGGGCCGGGGTGAGCAGTTCTTC.

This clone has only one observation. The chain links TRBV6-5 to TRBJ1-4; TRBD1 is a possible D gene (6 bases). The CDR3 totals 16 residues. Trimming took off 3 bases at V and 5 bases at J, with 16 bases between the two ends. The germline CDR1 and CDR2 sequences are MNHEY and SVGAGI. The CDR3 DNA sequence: TGTGCCAGCAGTTATACCCCCGGGACACTGAATGAAAAACTGTTTTTT. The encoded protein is CASSYTPGTLNEKLFF.

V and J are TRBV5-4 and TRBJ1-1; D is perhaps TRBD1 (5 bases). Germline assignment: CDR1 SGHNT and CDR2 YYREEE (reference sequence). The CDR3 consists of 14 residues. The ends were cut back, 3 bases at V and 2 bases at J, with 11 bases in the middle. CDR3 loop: CASSYSTANTEAFF. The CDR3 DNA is TGTGCCAGCAGCTATTCGACAGCCAACACTGAAGCTTTCTTT.

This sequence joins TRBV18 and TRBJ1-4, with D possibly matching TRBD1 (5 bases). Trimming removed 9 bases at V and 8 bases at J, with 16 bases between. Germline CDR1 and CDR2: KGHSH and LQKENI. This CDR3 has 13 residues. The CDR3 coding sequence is TGTGCCAGTACCTCGCAGGGAGGCGAAAAACTGTTTTTT. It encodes CASTSQGGEKLFF.

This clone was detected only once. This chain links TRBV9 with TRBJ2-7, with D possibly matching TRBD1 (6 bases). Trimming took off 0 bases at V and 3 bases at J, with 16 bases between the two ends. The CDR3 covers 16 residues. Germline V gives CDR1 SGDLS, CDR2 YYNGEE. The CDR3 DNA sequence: TGTGCCAGCAGCGTAGGTAACGGACAGATTATCTACGAGCAGTACTTC. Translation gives CASSVGNGQIIYEQYF.

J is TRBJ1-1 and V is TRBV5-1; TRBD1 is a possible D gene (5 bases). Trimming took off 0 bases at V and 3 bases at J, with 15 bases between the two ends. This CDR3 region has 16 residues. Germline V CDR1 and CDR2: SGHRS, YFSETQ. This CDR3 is CASSLAAFRADTEAFF. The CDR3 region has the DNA TGCGCCAGCAGCTTGGCCGCTTTCAGGGCAGACACTGAAGCTTTCTTT.

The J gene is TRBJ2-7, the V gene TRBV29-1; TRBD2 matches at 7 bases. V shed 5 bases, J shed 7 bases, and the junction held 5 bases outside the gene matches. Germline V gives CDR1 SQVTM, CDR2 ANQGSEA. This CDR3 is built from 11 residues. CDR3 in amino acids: CSVRWGGEQYF. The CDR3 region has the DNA TGCAGCGTTCGATGGGGGGGTGAGCAGTACTTC.

For the CDR3, the DNA is TGTGCCAGCAGCTTAAGTAGCGGGGGGTCAGATACGCAGTATTTT. This codes for CASSLSSGGSDTQYF. This chain joins TRBV7-9 and TRBJ2-3; 10 bases are shared with TRBD2. The germline CDR1 and CDR2 sequences are SEHNR and FQNEAQ (reference sequence). The V segment lost 2 bases and the J segment 4 bases; nucleotides outside the gene matches: 3. The CDR3 is 15 amino acids.

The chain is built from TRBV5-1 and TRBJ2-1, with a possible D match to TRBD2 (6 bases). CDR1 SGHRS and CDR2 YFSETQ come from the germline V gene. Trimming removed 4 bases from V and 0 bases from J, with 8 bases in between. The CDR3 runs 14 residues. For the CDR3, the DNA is TGCGCCAGCAGCCTTAGCGGCTCCTACAATGAGCAGTTCTTC. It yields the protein CASSLSGSYNEQFF. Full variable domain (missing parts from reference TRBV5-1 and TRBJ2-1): KAGVTQTPRYLIKTRGQQVTLSCSPISGHRSVSWYQQTPGQGLQFLFEYFSETQRNKGNFPGRFSGRQFSNSRSEMNVSTLELGDSALYLCASSLSGSYNEQFFGPGTRLTVL.

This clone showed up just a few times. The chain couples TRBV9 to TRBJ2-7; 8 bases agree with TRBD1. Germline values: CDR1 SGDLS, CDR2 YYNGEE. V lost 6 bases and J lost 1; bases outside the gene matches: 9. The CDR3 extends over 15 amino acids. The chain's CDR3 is CASTPGTGESYEQYF. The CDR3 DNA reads TGTGCCAGCACCCCTGGGACAGGAGAATCCTACGAGCAGTACTTC.

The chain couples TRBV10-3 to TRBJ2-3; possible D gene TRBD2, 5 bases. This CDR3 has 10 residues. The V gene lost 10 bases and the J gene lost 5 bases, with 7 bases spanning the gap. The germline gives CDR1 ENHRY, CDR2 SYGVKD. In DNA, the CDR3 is TGTGCCACCGGGGAAGATACGCAGTATTTT. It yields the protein CATGEDTQYF.

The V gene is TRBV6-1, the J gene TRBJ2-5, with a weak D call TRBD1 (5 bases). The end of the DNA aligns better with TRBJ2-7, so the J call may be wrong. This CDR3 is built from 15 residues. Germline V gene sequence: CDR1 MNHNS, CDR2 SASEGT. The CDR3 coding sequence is TGTGCCAGCAGTGAGGGGCCCTCAAGCTCCTACGAGCAGTACTTC. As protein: CASSEGPSSSYEQYF.

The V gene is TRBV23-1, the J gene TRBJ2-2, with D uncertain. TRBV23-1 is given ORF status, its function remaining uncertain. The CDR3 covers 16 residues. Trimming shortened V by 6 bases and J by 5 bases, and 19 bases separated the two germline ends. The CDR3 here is CASSPRLGEWTGELFF. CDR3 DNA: TGCGCCAGCAGCCCAAGACTCGGAGAGTGGACCGGGGAGCTGTTTTTT.

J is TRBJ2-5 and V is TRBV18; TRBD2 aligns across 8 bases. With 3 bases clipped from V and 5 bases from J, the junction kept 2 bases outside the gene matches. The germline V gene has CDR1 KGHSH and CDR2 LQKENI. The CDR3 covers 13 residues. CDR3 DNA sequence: TGTGCCAGCTCACCCCCGGGGGGGGAGACCCAGTACTTC. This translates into CASSPPGGETQYF.

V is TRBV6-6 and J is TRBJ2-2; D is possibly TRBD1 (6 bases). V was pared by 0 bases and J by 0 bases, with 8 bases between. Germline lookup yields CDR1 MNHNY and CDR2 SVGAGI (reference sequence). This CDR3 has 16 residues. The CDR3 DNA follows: TGTGCCAGCAGTTACTCCGGGACATCGAACACCGGGGAGCTGTTTTTT. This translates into CASSYSGTSNTGELFF.

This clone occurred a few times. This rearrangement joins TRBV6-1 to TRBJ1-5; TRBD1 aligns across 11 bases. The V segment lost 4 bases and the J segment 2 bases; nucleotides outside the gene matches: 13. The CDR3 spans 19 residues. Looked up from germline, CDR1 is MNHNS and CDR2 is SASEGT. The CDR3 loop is CASSGLKGTGGQGNQPQHF. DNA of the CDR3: TGTGCCAGCAGTGGGTTGAAGGGGACAGGGGGACAAGGCAATCAGCCCCAGCATTTT.

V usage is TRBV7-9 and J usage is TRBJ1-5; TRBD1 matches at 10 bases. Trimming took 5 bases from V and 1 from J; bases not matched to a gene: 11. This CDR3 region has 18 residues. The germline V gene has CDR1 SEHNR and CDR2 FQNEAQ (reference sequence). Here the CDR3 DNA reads TGTGCCAGCAGCCATCGGGACAGGGGAAACGGAAGCAATCAGCCCCAGCATTTT. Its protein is CASSHRDRGNGSNQPQHF.

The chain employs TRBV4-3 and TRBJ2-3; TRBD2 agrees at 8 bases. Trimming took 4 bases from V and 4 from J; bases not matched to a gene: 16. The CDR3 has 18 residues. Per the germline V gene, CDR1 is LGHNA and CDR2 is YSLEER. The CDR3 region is CASSLLPSTSASADTQYF. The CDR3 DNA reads TGCGCCAGCAGCCTACTGCCCTCGACTAGCGCGTCCGCAGATACGCAGTATTTT.

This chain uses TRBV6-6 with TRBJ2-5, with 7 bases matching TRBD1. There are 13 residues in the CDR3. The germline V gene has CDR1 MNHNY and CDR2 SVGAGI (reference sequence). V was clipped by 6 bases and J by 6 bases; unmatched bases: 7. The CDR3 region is CASRKQGRQTQYF. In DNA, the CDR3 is TGTGCCAGCAGAAAACAGGGGCGGCAGACCCAGTACTTC.

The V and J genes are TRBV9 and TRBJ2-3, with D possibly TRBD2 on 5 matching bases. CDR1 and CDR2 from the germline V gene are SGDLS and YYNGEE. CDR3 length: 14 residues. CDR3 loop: CAKRRRPPADTQYF. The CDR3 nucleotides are TGTGCGAAGCGGAGGCGCCCACCCGCAGATACGCAGTATTTT.

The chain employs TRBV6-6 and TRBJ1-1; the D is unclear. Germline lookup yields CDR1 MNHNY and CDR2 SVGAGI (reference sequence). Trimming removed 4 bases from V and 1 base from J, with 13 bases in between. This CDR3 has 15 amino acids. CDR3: CASSFLGESNTEAFF. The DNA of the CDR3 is TGTGCCAGCAGTTTTCTTGGGGAGTCGAACACTGAAGCTTTCTTT.

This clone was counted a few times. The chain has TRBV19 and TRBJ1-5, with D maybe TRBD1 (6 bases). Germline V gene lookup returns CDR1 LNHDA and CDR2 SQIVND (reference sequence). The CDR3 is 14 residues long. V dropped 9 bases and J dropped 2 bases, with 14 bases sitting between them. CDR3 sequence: CASRNRVGNQPQHF. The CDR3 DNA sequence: TGTGCCAGCCGCAACAGGGTCGGCAATCAGCCCCAGCATTTT.

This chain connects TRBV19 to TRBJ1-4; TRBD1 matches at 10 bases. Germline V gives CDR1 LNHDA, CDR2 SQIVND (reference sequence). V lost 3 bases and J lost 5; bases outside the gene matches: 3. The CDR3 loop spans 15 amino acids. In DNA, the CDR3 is TGTGCCAGTAGTATGGGACAGGGGATAAATGAAAAACTGTTTTTT. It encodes CASSMGQGINEKLFF.

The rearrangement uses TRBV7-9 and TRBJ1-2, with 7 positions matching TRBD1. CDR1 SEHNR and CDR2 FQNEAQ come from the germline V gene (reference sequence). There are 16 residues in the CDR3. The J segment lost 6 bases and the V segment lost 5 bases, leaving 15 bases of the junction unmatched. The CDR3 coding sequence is TGTGCCAGCAGCCCTGTGGACAGGTTCGAGGTGGATGGCTACACCTTC. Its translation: CASSPVDRFEVDGYTF.

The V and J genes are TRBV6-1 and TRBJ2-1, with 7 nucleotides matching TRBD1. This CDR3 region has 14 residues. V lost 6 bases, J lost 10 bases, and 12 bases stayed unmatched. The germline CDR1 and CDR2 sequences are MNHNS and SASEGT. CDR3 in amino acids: CASSRGQLGGEQFF. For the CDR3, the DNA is TGTGCCAGCAGCCGGGGACAGTTGGGTGGGGAGCAGTTCTTC.